This T cell receptor (beta chain) was recovered during a study of blood T cell repertoires in COVID-19. Study background: PBMCs, B-cell-depleted T cells, or T cells provided the cDNA or gDNA that made up the material.

Assay used: immunoSEQ multiplex PCR; TCRdb lists only in-frame clones, some missing. The data show around 140,000 clones, with about 81% seen just once and 2.4% held by the top ten. V gave up 2 bases and J gave up 1 base; unmatched junction bases: 11. The length of the CDR3 is 17 residues. Germline V lookup: CDR1 SGHDT, CDR2 YYEEEE. Participants were aged 18 to 89 years from 20 to 30 US areas. Material for sequencing was PBMCs or T cells enriched from blood (not recorded which). This sequence was found in a man aged 35-49 years with acute COVID-19. The chain uses TRBV5-6 and TRBJ1-1; 7 bases agree with TRBD1. The CDR3 loop reads CASSFGVTGTENTEAFF. As DNA, the CDR3 is TGTGCCAGCAGCTTCGGGGTAACCGGGACAGAGAACACTGAAGCTTTCTTT.